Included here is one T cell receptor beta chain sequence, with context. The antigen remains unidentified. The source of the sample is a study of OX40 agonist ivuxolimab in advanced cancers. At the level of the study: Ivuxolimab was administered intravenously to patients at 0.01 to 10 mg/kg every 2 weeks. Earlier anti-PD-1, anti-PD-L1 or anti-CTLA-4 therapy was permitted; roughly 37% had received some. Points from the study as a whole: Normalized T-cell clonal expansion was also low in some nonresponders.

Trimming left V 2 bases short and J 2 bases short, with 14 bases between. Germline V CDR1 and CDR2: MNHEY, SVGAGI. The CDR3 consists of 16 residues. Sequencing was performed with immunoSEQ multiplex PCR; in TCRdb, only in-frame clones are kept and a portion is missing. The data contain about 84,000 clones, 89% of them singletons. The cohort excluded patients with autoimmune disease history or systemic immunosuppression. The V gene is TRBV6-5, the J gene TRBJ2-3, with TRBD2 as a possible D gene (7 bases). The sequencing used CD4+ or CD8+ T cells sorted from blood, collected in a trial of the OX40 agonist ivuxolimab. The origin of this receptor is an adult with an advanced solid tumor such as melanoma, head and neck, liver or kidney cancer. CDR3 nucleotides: TGTGCCAGCAGTTACGGACGCGGGGGCTACACAGATACGCAGTATTTT. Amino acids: CASSYGRGGYTDTQYF.